A single sample is the source of the 30 T cell receptor beta chains below, sequenced in a study of blood T cell repertoires in COVID-19. Only in-frame clones appear in the TCRdb table, and some are missing; sequencing was by immunoSEQ multiplex PCR. The sample lists 120,000 to 150,000 clones; 88% were seen once. Sequenced: peripheral blood. The receptor source for this set is a human donor with COVID-19, enrolled during active disease. The donor label of this sample is uncertain.

This chain connects TRBV27 to TRBJ1-5; D gene ambiguous. The CDR3 is made up of 12 amino acids. Deletions cut 7 bases from V and 2 bases from J, with 6 bases between. The germline CDR1 and CDR2 sequences are MNHEY and SMNVEV (reference sequence). CDR3 in DNA: TGTGCCAGCAAAGCGGGCAATCAGCCCCAGCATTTT. Its protein is CASKAGNQPQHF.

V and J are TRBV7-9 and TRBJ2-7; 7 bases fit TRBD2. CDR3 length: 15 amino acids. The ends lost 0 bases at V and 6 bases at J; junction bases unmatched: 8. Per germline, CDR1 SEHNR and CDR2 FQNEAQ (reference sequence). The CDR3 here is CASSLAGGDRGEQYF. The DNA for the CDR3 is TGTGCCAGCAGCTTAGCGGGAGGGGATCGGGGCGAGCAGTACTTC.

The chain joins TRBV3-1 (or the pseudogene TRBV3-2) to TRBJ2-5, with no clear D. Germline loops: CDR1 LGHDT, CDR2 YNNKEL (reference sequence). The V gene lost 4 bases and the J gene lost 1 base, with 7 bases spanning the gap. The CDR3 is 13 amino acids. The CDR3 sequence is CASSPRFQETQYF. CDR3 DNA: TGTGCCAGCAGCCCACGGTTCCAAGAGACCCAGTACTTC.

The chain couples TRBV12-3 or TRBV12-4 to TRBJ2-7, with D perhaps matching TRBD2 (6 bases). The V and J ends lost 3 bases and 2 bases respectively, with 8 bases between them. CDR3 length: 13 amino acids. The CDR3 DNA is TGTGCCAGCAGTTTCGGGGAGGCCTACGAGCAGTACTTC. This translates into CASSFGEAYEQYF.

The chain employs TRBV28 and TRBJ1-3, with 7 bases identical to TRBD1. This CDR3 contains 15 residues. Trimming removed 3 bases from V and 0 bases from J; junction bases left unmatched: 2. From germline, CDR1 is MDHEN and CDR2 SYDVKM. CDR3 nucleotide sequence: TGTGCCAGCAGTTTCTCAGGGGGCTCTGGAAACACCATATATTTT. The encoded protein is CASSFSGGSGNTIYF.

V usage is TRBV10-2 and J usage is TRBJ2-2, with 9 bases lining up with TRBD1. J lost 4 bases, V lost 6 bases, and 3 bases had no gene match. The CDR3 extends over 14 amino acids. Germline V lookup: CDR1 WSHSY, CDR2 SAAADI. The CDR3 bases are TGCGCCAGCAGGGGACAGGGAAGCACCGGGGAGCTGTTTTTT. As protein: CASRGQGSTGELFF.

This rearrangement joins TRBV5-1 to TRBJ1-2; TRBD1 matches at 8 bases. Germline CDR1 and CDR2: SGHRS and YFSETQ. After removal of 4 bases from V and 8 bases from J, the junction contained 25 bases not matched to a gene. The CDR3 sequence is 19 residues long. The CDR3 region has the DNA TGCGCCAGCAGCCTACAACCGCGGACAGGGAGAATTTCTTGGGGCGGCTACACCTTC. Amino acid sequence: CASSLQPRTGRISWGGYTF. Combining the CDR3 with reference TRBV5-1 and TRBJ1-2 gives the whole variable domain KAGVTQTPRYLIKTRGQQVTLSCSPISGHRSVSWYQQTPGQGLQFLFEYFSETQRNKGNFPGRFSGRQFSNSRSEMNVSTLELGDSALYLCASSLQPRTGRISWGGYTFGSGTRLTVV.

This chain uses TRBV27 with TRBJ1-2, with D perhaps matching TRBD1 (5 bases). Between the trimmed V and J ends, which lost 8 bases and 4 bases, there was a span of 14 bases. CDR1 and CDR2 (germline): MNHEY, SMNVEV (reference sequence). This CDR3 spans 13 amino acids. The CDR3 sequence: CASSKGRGYGYTF. CDR3 nucleotides: TGTGCCAGCTCGAAGGGGAGGGGCTATGGCTACACCTTC.

For this clone: Distinct nucleotide sequences in the sample also encode this CDR3. V gene TRBV30 combines with J gene TRBJ1-1, with D possibly matching TRBD1 (5 bases). The CDR3 is 13 residues long. From germline, CDR1 is GTSNPN and CDR2 SVGIG (reference sequence). Trimming took off 0 bases at V and 4 bases at J, with 9 bases between the two ends. Here the CDR3 reads CAWSVRQGTEAFF. CDR3 nucleotides: TGTGCCTGGAGTGTAAGGCAGGGCACTGAAGCTTTCTTT.

In its sample, this clone was seen a few times. This sequence joins TRBV28 and TRBJ1-2; D is unclear. Trimming cost V 4 bases and J 0 bases, with 21 bases left between them. This CDR3 contains 18 residues. Germline CDR1 is MDHEN and CDR2 is SYDVKM. The CDR3 spells CASSSPVVQDSANYGYTF. The CDR3 DNA is TGTGCCAGCAGTTCGCCGGTTGTGCAGGACTCAGCTAACTATGGCTACACCTTC.

This sequence joins TRBV5-1 and TRBJ1-1; D uncertain. Germline-derived CDR1 and CDR2 are SGHRS and YFSETQ. The CDR3 consists of 14 residues. Trimming removed 1 base from V and 1 base from J, with 8 bases in between. CDR3 sequence (DNA): TGCGCCAGCAGCTTGCAACAGAAGAACACTGAAGCTTTCTTT. This gives the protein CASSLQQKNTEAFF.

J is TRBJ1-3 and V is TRBV11-3; no reliable D call. Germline assignment: CDR1 SGHNT and CDR2 YENEEA. Trimming removed 4 bases at V and 0 bases at J, with 10 bases between. The CDR3 is 15 amino acids. CDR3 sequence reads: CASSWGVGSGNTIYF. In nucleotides, the CDR3 is TGTGCCAGCAGCTGGGGAGTGGGCTCTGGAAACACCATATATTTT.

The gene calls are TRBV29-1 and TRBJ2-5, with TRBD2 identical over 7 bases. This CDR3 has 14 residues. CDR1 and CDR2 (germline): SQVTM, ANQGSEA. V shed 4 bases and J 9 bases; nucleotides not matched to a gene: 14. This CDR3 is CSVVSTEARGAQYF. CDR3 coding DNA: TGCAGCGTTGTCTCAACAGAGGCCCGGGGGGCCCAGTACTTC.

The chain couples TRBV19 to TRBJ2-7; TRBD1 matches 9 bases. This CDR3 has 15 residues. Per germline, CDR1 LNHDA and CDR2 SQIVND (reference sequence). The V gene end was trimmed by 3 bases and the J gene end by 3 bases; junction bases not matched to a gene: 6. The DNA for the CDR3 is TGTGCCAGTAGTATGACAGGGGGAGTCTACTACGAGCAGTACTTC. This codes for CASSMTGGVYYEQYF.

For this clone: Likely a read error: the CDR3 ends without its conserved phenylalanine or tryptophan. The DNA is left out, because the CDR3 cannot be placed on it with certainty; the CDR3 is given as TCRdb lists it. This rearrangement joins TRBV7-8 to TRBJ1-2; TRBD1 reflects the table's D call only, with no check against the DNA. The CDR3 is 14 residues long, counting both termini. CDR1 is SGHVS, CDR2 FQNEAQ, per germline. CDR3 protein: CASSLALVGATAFL.

This clone was found a few times. The V and J genes are TRBV5-1 and TRBJ1-2; D unresolved. CDR3 length equals 14 residues. Looked up from germline, CDR1 is SGHRS and CDR2 is YFSETQ. The V gene lost 5 bases and the J gene lost 0 bases, with 11 bases spanning the gap. Here the CDR3 reads CASSRTGSNYGYTF. The CDR3 nucleotides read TGCGCCAGCAGTCGGACGGGATCTAACTATGGCTACACCTTC.

The chain links TRBV28 to TRBJ1-3; maybe TRBD1 (5 bases). Germline V CDR1 and CDR2: MDHEN, SYDVKM. The length of the CDR3 is 15 residues. V shed 4 bases and J shed 4 bases, with 14 bases lying between them. The CDR3 DNA follows: TGTGCCAGCAGTTATTGGGGGGAGTCCGGAAACACCATATATTTT. Its translation: CASSYWGESGNTIYF.

V usage is TRBV19 and J usage is TRBJ1-4; D possibly corresponds to TRBD1 (6 bases). Germline CDR1 is LNHDA and CDR2 is SQIVND (reference sequence). CDR3 length: 12 amino acids. V was clipped by 10 bases and J by 12 bases, with 18 bases between them. The CDR3 spells CATHRASGQLFF. The CDR3 DNA is TGTGCCACCCACAGGGCCAGTGGGCAACTGTTTTTT.

V and J are TRBV19 and TRBJ1-1; D gene uncertain. The CDR3 sequence is 14 residues long. The ends were cut back, 7 bases at V and 2 bases at J, with 14 bases in the middle. Germline CDR1 LNHDA, CDR2 SQIVND (reference sequence). The CDR3 sequence: CASTWGGLNTEAFF. The CDR3 DNA sequence: TGTGCCAGTACTTGGGGAGGGCTAAACACTGAAGCTTTCTTT.

For this clone: This CDR3 is also generated by other DNA sequences in the sample. The V gene is TRBV9, the J gene TRBJ2-3; the D is unclear. Deletions cut 0 bases from V and 2 bases from J, with 7 bases between. Germline V gene data show CDR1 as SGDLS and CDR2 as YYNGEE. The CDR3 length is 14 residues. CDR3: CASSVGQATDTQYF. CDR3 in DNA: TGTGCCAGCAGCGTAGGTCAGGCCACAGATACGCAGTATTTT.

The chain joins TRBV6-1 to TRBJ1-3; D uncertain. CDR3 length: 12 residues. The V gene's germline CDR1 is MNHNS and CDR2 SASEGT. V lost 3 bases to trimming and J lost 3 bases, with 3 bases between them. As DNA, the CDR3 is TGTGCCAGCAGTGATATTGGAAACACCATATATTTT. Translated: CASSDIGNTIYF.

This sequence joins TRBV2 and TRBJ2-7, with 8 positions matching TRBD1. Unmatched junction bases numbered 7, after V lost 2 bases and J lost 4 bases. Germline lookup yields CDR1 SNHLY and CDR2 FYNNEI. This CDR3 is 15 amino acids long. The CDR3 loop reads CASSEMGQEVYEQYF. For the CDR3, the DNA is TGTGCCAGCAGTGAAATGGGACAGGAGGTGTACGAGCAGTACTTC.

The gene calls are TRBV29-1 and TRBJ2-2; D ambiguous. The CDR3 sequence is 13 residues long. Germline loops: CDR1 SQVTM, CDR2 ANQGSEA. The CDR3 spells CTVRQSNTGELFF. The CDR3 coding sequence is TGCACGGTTCGACAATCCAACACCGGGGAGCTGTTTTTT.

This clone was counted once. The chain employs TRBV5-4 and TRBJ1-6, with D unresolved. Germline V gene data show CDR1 as SGHNT and CDR2 as YYREEE (reference sequence). The CDR3 contains 14 residues. V was clipped by 1 base and J by 7 bases, with 9 bases between them. The CDR3 reads CASSLSLYNSPLHF. Written as DNA, the CDR3 is TGTGCCAGCAGCTTGAGCCTTTACAATTCACCCCTCCACTTT.

V usage is TRBV10-3 and J usage is TRBJ2-1; 10 positions match TRBD2. The V gene end was trimmed by 0 bases and the J gene end by 9 bases; junction bases not matched to a gene: 8. CDR1 is ENHRY, CDR2 SYGVKD, per germline. CDR3 length equals 16 residues. CDR3 protein: CAISESRLAGGSEQFF. Here the CDR3 DNA reads TGTGCCATCAGTGAGTCACGACTAGCGGGTGGGAGTGAGCAGTTCTTC.

The genes are TRBV5-6 and TRBJ1-3; D may be TRBD1 (5 bases). Trimming cost V 6 bases and J 1 base, with 8 bases left between them. Germline loops: CDR1 SGHDT, CDR2 YYEEEE. The CDR3 covers 13 residues. CDR3 sequence: CASKGVSGNTIYF. CDR3 DNA: TGTGCCAGCAAAGGGGTTTCTGGAAACACCATATATTTT.

The chain is built from TRBV6-6 and TRBJ2-7; D is uncertain. CDR1 and CDR2 (germline): MNHNY, SVGAGI (reference sequence). CDR3 size: 11 residues. Trimming removed 6 bases from V and 2 bases from J, with 5 bases in between. The CDR3 DNA reads TGTGCCAGCAGAACGGCCTACGAGCAGTACTTC. It codes for CASRTAYEQYF.

The V call is TRBV9, the J call TRBJ2-1; tentative D call: TRBD2 (6 bases). CDR1 and CDR2 (germline): SGDLS, YYNGEE. The CDR3 runs to 15 residues. Trimming took 4 bases from V and 9 from J, leaving 20 bases between them. The CDR3 DNA reads as TGTGCCAGCAGCCCCATGGGACTTTCAGGGCGTGAGCAGTTCTTC. Encoded protein: CASSPMGLSGREQFF.

A few counts support this clone. This rearrangement joins TRBV7-6 to TRBJ2-7; perhaps TRBD1 as D (5 bases). Germline CDR1 reads SGHVS; CDR2 reads FNYEAQ. The CDR3 sequence is 14 residues long. V was trimmed by 1 base and J by 2 bases, leaving 9 bases between them. The DNA of the CDR3 is TGTGCCAGCAGCTTAGGCAGGGCAACCTACGAGCAGTACTTC. Its translation is CASSLGRATYEQYF.

With regard to this clone: At one end the junction does not follow the germline gene, possibly because of a read error. The genes are TRBV30 and TRBJ2-7; TRBD2 agrees at 11 bases. Germline V gene data show CDR1 as GTSNPN and CDR2 as SVGIG (reference sequence). The CDR3 totals 14 residues. The CDR3 bases are TGCTCTGGGGCTAGCGGGAGGAAGGCCTACGAGCAGTACTTC. It yields the protein CSGASGRKAYEQYF. Full variable domain (missing parts from reference TRBV30 and TRBJ2-7): SQTIHQWPATLVQPVGSPLSLECTVEGTSNPNLYWYRQAAGRGLQLLFYSVGIGQISSEVPQNLSASRPQDRQFILSSKKLLLSDSGFYLCSGASGRKAYEQYFGPGTRLTVT.